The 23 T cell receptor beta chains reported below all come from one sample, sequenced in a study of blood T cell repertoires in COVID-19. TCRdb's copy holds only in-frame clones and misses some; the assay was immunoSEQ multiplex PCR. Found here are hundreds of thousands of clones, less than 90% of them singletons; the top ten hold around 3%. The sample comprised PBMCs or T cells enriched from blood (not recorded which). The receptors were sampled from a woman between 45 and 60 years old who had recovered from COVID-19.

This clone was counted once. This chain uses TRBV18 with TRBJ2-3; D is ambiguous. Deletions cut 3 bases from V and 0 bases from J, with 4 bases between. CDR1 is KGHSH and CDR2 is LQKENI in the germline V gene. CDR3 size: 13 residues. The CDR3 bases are TGTGCCAGCTCACCGGCTAGCACAGATACGCAGTATTTT. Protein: CASSPASTDTQYF.

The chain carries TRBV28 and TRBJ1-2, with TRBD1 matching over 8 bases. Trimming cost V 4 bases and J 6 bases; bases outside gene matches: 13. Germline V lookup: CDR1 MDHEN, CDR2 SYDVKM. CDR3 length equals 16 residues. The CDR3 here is CASSSGTGLQSNGYTF. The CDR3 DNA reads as TGTGCCAGCAGTTCAGGGACAGGACTGCAATCTAATGGCTACACCTTC.

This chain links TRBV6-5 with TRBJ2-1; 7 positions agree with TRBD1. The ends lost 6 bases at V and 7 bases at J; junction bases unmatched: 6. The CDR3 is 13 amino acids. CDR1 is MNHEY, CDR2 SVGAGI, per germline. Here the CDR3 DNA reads TGTGCCAGCAGGGGGGCAGGGGGTAATGAGCAGTTCTTC. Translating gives CASRGAGGNEQFF.

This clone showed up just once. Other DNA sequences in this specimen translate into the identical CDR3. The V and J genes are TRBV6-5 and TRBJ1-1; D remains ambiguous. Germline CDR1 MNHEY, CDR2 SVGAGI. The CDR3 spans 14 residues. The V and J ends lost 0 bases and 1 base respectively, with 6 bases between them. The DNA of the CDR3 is TGTGCCAGCAGTTACTCAACTACGAACACTGAAGCTTTCTTT. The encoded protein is CASSYSTTNTEAFF.

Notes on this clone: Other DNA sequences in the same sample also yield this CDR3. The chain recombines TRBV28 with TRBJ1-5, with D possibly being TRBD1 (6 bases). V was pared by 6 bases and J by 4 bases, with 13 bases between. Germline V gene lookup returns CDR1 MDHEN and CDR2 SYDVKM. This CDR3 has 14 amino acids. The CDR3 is CASRSGQFNQPQHF. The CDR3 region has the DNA TGTGCCAGCAGGTCCGGACAGTTTAATCAGCCCCAGCATTTT.

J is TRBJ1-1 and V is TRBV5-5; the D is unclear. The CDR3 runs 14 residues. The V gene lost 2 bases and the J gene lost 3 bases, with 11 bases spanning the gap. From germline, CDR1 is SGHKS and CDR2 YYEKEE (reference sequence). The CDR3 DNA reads TGTGCCAGCAGCTTATCCGGGTCCGACACTGAAGCTTTCTTT. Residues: CASSLSGSDTEAFF.

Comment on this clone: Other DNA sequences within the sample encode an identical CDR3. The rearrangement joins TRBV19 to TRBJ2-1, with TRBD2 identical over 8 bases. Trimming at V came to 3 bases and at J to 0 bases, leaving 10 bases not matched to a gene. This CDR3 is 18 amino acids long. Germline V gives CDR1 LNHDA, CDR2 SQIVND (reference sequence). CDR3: CASSIRLAGASSYNEQFF. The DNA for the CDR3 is TGTGCCAGTAGTATTAGGCTAGCGGGCGCCAGCTCCTACAATGAGCAGTTCTTC.

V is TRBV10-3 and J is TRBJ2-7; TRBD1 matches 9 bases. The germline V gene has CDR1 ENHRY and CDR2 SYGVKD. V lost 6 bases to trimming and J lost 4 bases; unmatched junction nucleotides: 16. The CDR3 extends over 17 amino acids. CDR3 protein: CAISQRGGVGQGYEQYF. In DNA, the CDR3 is TGTGCCATCAGCCAAAGGGGTGGGGTAGGACAGGGGTACGAGCAGTACTTC.

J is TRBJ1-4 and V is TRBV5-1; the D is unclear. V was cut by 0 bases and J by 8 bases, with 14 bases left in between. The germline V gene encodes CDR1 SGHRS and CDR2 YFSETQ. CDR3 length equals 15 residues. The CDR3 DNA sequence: TGCGCCAGCAGCTTGGCGGGTCGAATTGAAGAAAAACTGTTTTTT. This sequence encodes CASSLAGRIEEKLFF. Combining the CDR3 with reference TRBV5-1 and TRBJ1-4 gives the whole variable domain KAGVTQTPRYLIKTRGQQVTLSCSPISGHRSVSWYQQTPGQGLQFLFEYFSETQRNKGNFPGRFSGRQFSNSRSEMNVSTLELGDSALYLCASSLAGRIEEKLFFGSGTQLSVL.

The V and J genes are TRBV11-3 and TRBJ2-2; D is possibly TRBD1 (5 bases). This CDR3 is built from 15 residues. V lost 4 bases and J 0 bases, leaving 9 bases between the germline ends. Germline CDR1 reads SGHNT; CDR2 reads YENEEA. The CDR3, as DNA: TGTGCCAGCAGCTCAACAGGACCGAACACCGGGGAGCTGTTTTTT. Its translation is CASSSTGPNTGELFF.

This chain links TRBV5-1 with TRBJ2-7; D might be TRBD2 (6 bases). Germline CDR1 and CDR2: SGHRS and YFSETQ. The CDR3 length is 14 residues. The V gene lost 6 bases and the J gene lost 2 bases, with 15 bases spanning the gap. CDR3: CASTQPGDAYEQYF. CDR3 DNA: TGCGCCAGCACCCAGCCGGGGGATGCCTACGAGCAGTACTTC.

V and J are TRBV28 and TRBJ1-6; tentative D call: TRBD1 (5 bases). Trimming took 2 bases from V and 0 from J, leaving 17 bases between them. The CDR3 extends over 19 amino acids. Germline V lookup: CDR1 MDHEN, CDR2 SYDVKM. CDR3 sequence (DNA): TGTGCCAGCAGTTTAATGGGTCCGGGGGTCAGCTCCTATAATTCACCCCTCCACTTT. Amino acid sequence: CASSLMGPGVSSYNSPLHF.

In DNA form, the CDR3 reads TGTGCCAGCAGCACCCGGACAGCGACGAGCTCCTACAATGAGCAGTTCTTC. This gives the protein CASSTRTATSSYNEQFF. The chain links TRBV3-1 (or the pseudogene TRBV3-2) to TRBJ2-1, with D maybe TRBD1 (6 bases). With 5 bases removed from V and 0 bases from J, the gap between germline ends came to 17 bases. Germline assignment: CDR1 LGHDT and CDR2 YNNKEL (reference sequence). CDR3 length: 17 residues.

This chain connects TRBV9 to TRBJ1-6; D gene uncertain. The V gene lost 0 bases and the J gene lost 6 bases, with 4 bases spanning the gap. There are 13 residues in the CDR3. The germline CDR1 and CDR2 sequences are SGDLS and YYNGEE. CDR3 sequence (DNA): TGTGCCAGCAGCGTAGCTAGTAATTCACCCCTCCACTTT. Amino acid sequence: CASSVASNSPLHF.

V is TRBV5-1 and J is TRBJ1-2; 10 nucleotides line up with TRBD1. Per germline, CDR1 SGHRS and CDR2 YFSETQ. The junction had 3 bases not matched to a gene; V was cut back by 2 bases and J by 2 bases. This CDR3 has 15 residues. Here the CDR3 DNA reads TGCGCCAGCAGCTTTGGGACAGGGGAGAACTATGGCTACACCTTC. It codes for CASSFGTGENYGYTF.

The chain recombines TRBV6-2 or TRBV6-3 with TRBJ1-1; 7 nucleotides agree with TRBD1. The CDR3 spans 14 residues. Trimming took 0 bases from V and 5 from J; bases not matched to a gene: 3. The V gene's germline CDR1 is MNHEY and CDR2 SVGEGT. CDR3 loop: CASSYSAGGTEAFF. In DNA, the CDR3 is TGTGCCAGCAGTTACTCAGCAGGGGGGACTGAAGCTTTCTTT.

The CDR3 sequence: CASSVAGGEVNEQFF. Here the CDR3 DNA reads TGTGCCAGCAGCGTAGCGGGGGGGGAGGTCAATGAGCAGTTCTTC. The chain uses TRBV9 and TRBJ2-1, with 8 bases matching TRBD2. V dropped 0 bases and J dropped 6; count of bases not matched to a gene: 5. This CDR3 has 15 residues. CDR1 is SGDLS, CDR2 YYNGEE, per germline.

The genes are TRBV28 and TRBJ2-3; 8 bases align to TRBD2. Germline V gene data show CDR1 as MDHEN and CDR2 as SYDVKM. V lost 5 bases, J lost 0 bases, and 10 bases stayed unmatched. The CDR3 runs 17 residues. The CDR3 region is CASSPHTSGSSTDTQYF. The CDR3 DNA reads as TGTGCCAGCAGTCCGCACACTAGCGGCTCTAGCACAGATACGCAGTATTTT.

This CDR3 is CASSLVGVRPYEQYF. The DNA of the CDR3 is TGTGCCAGCAGTTTAGTCGGAGTCCGGCCCTACGAGCAGTACTTC. The gene calls are TRBV27 and TRBJ2-7; unclear D gene. There are 15 residues in the CDR3. Germline values: CDR1 MNHEY, CDR2 SMNVEV (reference sequence). V lost 2 bases to trimming and J lost 2 bases, with 13 bases between them.

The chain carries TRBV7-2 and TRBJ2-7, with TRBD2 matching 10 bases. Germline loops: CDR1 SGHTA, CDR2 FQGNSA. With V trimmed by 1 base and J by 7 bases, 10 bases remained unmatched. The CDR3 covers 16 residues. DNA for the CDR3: TGTGCCAGCAGCTTAGTCCCTAGCGGGAGATTGTGGGAGCAGTACTTC. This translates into CASSLVPSGRLWEQYF.

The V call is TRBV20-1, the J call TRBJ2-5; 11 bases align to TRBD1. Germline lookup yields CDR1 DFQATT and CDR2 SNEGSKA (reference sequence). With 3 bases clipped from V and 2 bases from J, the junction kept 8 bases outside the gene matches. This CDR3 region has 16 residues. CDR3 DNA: TGCAGTGCTAGTCACGGGACAGGGGGATTACAAGAGACCCAGTACTTC. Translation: CSASHGTGGLQETQYF.

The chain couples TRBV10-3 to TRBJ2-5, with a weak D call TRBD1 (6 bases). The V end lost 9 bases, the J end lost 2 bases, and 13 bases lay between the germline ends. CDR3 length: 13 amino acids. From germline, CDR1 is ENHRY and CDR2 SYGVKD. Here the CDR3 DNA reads TGTGCCATTAACAGGGTCCCTCAAGAGACCCAGTACTTC. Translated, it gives CAINRVPQETQYF.

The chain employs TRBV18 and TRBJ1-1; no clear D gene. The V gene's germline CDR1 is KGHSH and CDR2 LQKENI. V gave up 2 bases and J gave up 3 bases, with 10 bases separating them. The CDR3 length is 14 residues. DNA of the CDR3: TGTGCCAGCTCACCATCAGTAGCCGACACTGAAGCTTTCTTT. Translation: CASSPSVADTEAFF.